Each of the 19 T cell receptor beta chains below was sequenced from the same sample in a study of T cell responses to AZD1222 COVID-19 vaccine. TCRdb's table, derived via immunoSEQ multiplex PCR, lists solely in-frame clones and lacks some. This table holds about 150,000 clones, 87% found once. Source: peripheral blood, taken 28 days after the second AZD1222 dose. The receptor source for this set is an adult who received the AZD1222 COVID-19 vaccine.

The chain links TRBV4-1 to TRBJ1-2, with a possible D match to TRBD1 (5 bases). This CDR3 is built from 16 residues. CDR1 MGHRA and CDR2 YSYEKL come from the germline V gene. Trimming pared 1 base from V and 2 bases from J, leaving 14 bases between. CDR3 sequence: CASSQVGGYANYGYTF. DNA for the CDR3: TGCGCCAGCAGCCAAGTTGGGGGTTACGCAAACTATGGCTACACCTTC.

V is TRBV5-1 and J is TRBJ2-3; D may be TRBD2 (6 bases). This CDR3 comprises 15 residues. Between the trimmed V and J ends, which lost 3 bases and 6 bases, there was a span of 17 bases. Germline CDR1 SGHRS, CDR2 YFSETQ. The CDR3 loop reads CASSSGTSIGDTQYF. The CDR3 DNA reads TGCGCCAGCAGCTCCGGGACTTCAATCGGGGATACGCAGTATTTT.

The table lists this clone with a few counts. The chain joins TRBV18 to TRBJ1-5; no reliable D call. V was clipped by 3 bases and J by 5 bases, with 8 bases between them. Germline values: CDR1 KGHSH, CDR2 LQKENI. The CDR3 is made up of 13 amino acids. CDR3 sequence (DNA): TGTGCCAGCTCACCGGCGGGGTATCAGCCCCAGCATTTT. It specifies CASSPAGYQPQHF.

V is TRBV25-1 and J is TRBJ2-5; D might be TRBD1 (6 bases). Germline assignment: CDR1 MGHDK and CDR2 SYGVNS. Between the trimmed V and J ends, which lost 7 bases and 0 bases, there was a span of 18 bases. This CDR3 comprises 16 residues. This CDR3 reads CASTDKLGQHQETQYF. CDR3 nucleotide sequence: TGTGCCAGCACCGATAAACTCGGACAGCACCAAGAGACCCAGTACTTC.

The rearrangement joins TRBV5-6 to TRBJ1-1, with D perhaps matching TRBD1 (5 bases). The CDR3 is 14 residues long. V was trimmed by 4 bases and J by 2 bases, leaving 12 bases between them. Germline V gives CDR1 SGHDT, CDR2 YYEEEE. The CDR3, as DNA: TGTGCCAGCAGCCGACAGCGAGTTAACACTGAAGCTTTCTTT. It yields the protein CASSRQRVNTEAFF.

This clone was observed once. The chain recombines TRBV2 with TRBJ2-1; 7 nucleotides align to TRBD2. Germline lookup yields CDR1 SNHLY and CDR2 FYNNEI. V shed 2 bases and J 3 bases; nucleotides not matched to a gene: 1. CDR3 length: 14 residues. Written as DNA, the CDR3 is TGTGCCAGCAGTGAATCGGGGGGCTACAATGAGCAGTTCTTC. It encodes CASSESGGYNEQFF.

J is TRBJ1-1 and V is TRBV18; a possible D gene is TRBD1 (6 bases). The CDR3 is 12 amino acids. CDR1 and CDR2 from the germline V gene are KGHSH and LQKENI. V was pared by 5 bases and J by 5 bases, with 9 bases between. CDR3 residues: CASSNQGTEAFF. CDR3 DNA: TGTGCCAGCTCAAATCAGGGGACTGAAGCTTTCTTT. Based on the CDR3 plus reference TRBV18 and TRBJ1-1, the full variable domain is NAGVMQNPRHLVRRRGQEARLRCSPMKGHSHVYWYRQLPEEGLKFMVYLQKENIIDESGMPKERFSAEFPKEGPSILRIQQVVRGDSAAYFCASSNQGTEAFFGQGTRLTVV.

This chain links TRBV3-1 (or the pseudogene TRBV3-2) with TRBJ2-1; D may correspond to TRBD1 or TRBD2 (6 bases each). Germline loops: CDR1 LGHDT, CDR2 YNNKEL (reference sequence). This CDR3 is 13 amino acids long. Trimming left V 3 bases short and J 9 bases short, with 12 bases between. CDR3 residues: CASSQLGGGEQFF. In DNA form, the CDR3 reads TGTGCCAGCAGCCAGCTCGGGGGCGGTGAGCAGTTCTTC.

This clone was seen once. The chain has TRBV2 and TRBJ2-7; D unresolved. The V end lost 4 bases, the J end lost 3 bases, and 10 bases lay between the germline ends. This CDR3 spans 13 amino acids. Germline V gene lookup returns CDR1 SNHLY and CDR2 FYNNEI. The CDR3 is CASSARFLYEQYF. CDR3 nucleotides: TGTGCCAGCAGTGCTAGGTTCCTCTACGAGCAGTACTTC.

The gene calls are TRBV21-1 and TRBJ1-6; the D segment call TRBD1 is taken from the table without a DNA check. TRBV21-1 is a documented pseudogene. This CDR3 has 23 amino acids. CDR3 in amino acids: CASSKGGYQGFRGADVDNSPLHF. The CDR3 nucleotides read TGTGCCAGCAGCAAAGGGGGGTATCAGGGGTTCAGGGGTGCCGATGTAGATAATTCACCCCTCCACTTT.

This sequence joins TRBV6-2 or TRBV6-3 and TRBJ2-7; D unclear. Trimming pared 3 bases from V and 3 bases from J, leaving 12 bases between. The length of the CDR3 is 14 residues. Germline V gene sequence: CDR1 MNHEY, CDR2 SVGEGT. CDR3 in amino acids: CASSYSHTNYEQYF. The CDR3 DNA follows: TGTGCCAGCAGTTATTCACACACGAACTACGAGCAGTACTTC.

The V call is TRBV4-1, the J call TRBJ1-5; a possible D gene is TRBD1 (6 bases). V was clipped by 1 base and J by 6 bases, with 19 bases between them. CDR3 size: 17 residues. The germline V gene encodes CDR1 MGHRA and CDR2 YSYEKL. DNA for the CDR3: TGCGCCAGCAGCCAAGGGGTGGGGGGGGCCGTAGGTCAGCCCCAGCATTTT. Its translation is CASSQGVGGAVGQPQHF.

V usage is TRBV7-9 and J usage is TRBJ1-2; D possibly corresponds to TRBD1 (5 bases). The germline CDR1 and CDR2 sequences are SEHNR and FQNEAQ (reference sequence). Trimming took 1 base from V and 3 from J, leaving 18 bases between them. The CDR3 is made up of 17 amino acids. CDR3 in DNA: TGTGCCAGCAGCTTAGAGCCGGCGGGGCGCGCGGACTATGGCTACACCTTC. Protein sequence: CASSLEPAGRADYGYTF.

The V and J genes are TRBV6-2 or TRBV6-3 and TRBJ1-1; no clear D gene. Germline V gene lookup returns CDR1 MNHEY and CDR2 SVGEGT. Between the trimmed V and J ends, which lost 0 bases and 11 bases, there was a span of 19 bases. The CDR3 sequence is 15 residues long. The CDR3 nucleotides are TGTGCCAGCAGTTACTCCACAGTGGACGATAAAGGGGCTTTCTTT. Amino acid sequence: CASSYSTVDDKGAFF.

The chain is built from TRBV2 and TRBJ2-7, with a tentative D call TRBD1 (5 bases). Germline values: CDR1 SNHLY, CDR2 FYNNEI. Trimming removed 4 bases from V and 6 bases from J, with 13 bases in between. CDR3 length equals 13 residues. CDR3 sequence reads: CASSGTQQGEQYF. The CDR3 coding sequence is TGTGCCAGCAGTGGGACGCAGCAGGGCGAGCAGTACTTC.

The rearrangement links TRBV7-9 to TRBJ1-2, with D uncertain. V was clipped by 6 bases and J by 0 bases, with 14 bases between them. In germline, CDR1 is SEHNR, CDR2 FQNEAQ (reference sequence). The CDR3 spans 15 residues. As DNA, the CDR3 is TGTGCCAGCAGTTCGTTCGCGGGCCCTAACTATGGCTACACCTTC. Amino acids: CASSSFAGPNYGYTF.

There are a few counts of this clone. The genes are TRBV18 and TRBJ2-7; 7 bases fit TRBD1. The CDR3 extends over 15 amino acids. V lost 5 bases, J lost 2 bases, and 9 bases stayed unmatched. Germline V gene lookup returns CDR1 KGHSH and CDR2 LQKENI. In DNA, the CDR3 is TGTGCCAGCTCAATGGGACAGAGCTTCACCTACGAGCAGTACTTC. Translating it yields CASSMGQSFTYEQYF. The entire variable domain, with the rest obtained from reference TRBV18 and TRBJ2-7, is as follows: NAGVMQNPRHLVRRRGQEARLRCSPMKGHSHVYWYRQLPEEGLKFMVYLQKENIIDESGMPKERFSAEFPKEGPSILRIQQVVRGDSAAYFCASSMGQSFTYEQYFGPGTRLTVT.

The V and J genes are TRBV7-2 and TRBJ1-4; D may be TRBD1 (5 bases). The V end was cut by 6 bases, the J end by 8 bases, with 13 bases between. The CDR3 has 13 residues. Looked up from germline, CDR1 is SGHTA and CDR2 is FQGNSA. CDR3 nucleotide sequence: TGTGCCAGCAGACCTGCGGGGGGGGAAAAACTGTTTTTT. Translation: CASRPAGGEKLFF.

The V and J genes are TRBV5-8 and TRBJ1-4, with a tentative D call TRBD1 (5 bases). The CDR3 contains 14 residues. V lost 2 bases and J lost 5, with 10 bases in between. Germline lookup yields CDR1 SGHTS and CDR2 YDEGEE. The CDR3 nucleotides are TGTGCCAGCAGCTTACCAGGGCTGAATGAAAAACTGTTTTTT. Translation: CASSLPGLNEKLFF.